This T cell receptor (beta chain) was profiled in a study of blood T cell repertoires in COVID-19. The data were produced by immunoSEQ multiplex PCR, yet TCRdb's version contains in-frame clones alone and is incomplete. The data hold just under 150,000 clones, with more than 80% observed a single time. V was trimmed by 4 bases and J by 2 bases, leaving 11 bases between them. From germline, CDR1 is SGHVS and CDR2 FQNEAQ. The CDR3 consists of 15 residues. The sample was peripheral blood. This receptor was obtained from a human donor in a cohort sampled during active COVID-19. This rearrangement joins TRBV7-8 to TRBJ2-2, with D possibly matching TRBD1 (6 bases). The CDR3 coding sequence is TGTGCCAGCAGCTCACGGGGACAAAACACCGGGGAGCTGTTTTTT. Translating gives CASSSRGQNTGELFF. Looking up the rest from reference TRBV7-8 and TRBJ2-2 gives the full variable domain: GAGVSQSPRYKVAKRGQDVALRCDPISGHVSLFWYQQALGQGPEFLTYFQNEAQLDKSGLPSDRFFAERPEGSVSTLKIQRTQQEDSAVYLCASSSRGQNTGELFFGEGSRLTVL.